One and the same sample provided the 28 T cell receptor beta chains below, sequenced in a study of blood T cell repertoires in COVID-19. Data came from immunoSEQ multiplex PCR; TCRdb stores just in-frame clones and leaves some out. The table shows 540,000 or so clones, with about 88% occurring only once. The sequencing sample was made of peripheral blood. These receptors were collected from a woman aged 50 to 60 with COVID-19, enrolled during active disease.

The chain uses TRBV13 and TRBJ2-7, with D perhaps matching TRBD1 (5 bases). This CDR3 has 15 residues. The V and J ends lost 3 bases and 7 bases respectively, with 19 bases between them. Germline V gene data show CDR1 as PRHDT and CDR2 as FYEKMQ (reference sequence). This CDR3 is CASSFSPGNLGEQYF. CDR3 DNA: TGTGCCAGCAGCTTCTCTCCAGGGAACCTTGGGGAGCAGTACTTC.

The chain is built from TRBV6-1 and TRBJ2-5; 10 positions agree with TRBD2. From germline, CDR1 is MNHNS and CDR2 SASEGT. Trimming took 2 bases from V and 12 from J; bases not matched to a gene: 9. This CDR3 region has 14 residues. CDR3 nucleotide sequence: TGTGCCAGCAGTGAAACAGGACTAGCGGCGGTTGAGTACTTC. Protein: CASSETGLAAVEYF.

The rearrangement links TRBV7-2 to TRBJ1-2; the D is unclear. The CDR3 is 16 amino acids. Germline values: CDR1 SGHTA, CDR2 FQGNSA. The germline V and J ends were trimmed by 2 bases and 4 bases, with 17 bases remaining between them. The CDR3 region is CASSLSVISETYGYTF. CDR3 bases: TGTGCCAGCAGCTTAAGCGTCATCAGCGAAACCTATGGCTACACCTTC.

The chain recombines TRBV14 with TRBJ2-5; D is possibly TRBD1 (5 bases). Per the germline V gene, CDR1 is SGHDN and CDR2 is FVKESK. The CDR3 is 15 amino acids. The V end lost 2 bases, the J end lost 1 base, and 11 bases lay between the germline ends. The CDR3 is CASSQRGTGQETQYF. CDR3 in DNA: TGTGCCAGCAGCCAAAGGGGAACAGGCCAAGAGACCCAGTACTTC.

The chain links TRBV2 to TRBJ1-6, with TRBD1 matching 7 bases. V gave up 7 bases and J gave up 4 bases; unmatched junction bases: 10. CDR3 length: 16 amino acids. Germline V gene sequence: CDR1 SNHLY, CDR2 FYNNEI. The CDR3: CASTESGGTYNSPLHF. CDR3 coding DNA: TGTGCCAGCACAGAGTCAGGGGGGACGTATAATTCACCCCTCCACTTT.

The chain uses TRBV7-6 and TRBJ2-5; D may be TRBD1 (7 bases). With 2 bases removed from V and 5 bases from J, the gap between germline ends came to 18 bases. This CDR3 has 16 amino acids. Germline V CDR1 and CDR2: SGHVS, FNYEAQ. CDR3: CASSLQRRGRMETQYF. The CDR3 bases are TGTGCCAGCAGCTTACAGAGGAGGGGGCGCATGGAGACCCAGTACTTC.

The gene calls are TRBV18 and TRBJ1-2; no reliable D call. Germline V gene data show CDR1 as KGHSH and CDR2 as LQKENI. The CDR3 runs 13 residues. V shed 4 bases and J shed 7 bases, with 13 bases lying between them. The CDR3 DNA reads TGTGCCAGCTCACAAAAGGAGAGAAGTGGCTACACCTTC. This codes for CASSQKERSGYTF.

The CDR3 sequence: CASSFRGGQAKNIQYF. The CDR3 region has the DNA TGTGCCAGCAGCTTCCGAGGGGGACAGGCGAAAAACATTCAGTACTTC. The V gene is TRBV5-8, the J gene TRBJ2-4; TRBD1 agrees at 8 bases. V dropped 2 bases and J dropped 4; count of bases not matched to a gene: 8. Germline CDR1 SGHTS, CDR2 YDEGEE. CDR3 size: 16 residues.

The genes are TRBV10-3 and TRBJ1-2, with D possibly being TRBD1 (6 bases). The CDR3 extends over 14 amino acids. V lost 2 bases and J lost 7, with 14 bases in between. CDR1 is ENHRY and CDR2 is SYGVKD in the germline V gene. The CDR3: CAISEPQGEGGYTF. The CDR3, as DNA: TGTGCCATCAGTGAGCCACAGGGTGAGGGTGGCTACACCTTC.

CDR3 protein: CASSFWLDIPFGEQFF. CDR3 in DNA: TGTGCCAGCAGTTTCTGGTTGGACATCCCATTTGGTGAGCAGTTCTTC. The chain combines TRBV27 with TRBJ2-1; D might be TRBD1 (5 bases). The CDR3 is 16 amino acids. Germline CDR1 reads MNHEY; CDR2 reads SMNVEV (reference sequence). V lost 3 bases to trimming and J lost 9 bases, with 21 bases between them.

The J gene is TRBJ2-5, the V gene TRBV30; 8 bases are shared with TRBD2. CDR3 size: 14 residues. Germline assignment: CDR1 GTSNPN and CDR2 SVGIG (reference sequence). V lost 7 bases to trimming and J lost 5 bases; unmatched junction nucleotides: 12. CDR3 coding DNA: TGTGCCTCGGCGTCGGGAGGGGCGCGGGAGACCCAGTACTTC. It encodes CASASGGARETQYF.

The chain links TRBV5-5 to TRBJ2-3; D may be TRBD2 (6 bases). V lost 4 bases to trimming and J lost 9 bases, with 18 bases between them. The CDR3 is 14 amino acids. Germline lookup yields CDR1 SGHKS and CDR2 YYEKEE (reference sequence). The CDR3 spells CASSLWGVGTTQYF. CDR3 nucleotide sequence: TGTGCCAGCAGCCTGTGGGGGGTTGGGACCACGCAGTATTTT. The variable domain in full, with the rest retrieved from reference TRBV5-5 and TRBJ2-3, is DAGVTQSPTHLIKTRGQQVTLRCSPISGHKSVSWYQQVLGQGPQFIFQYYEKEERGRGNFPDRFSARQFPNYSSELNVNALLLGDSALYLCASSLWGVGTTQYFGPGTRLTVL.

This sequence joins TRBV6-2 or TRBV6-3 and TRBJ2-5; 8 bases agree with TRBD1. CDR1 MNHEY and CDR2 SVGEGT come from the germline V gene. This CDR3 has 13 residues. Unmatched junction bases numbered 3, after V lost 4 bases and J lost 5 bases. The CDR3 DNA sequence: TGTGCCAGCAGTTCAGGGGGCGAGGAGACCCAGTACTTC. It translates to CASSSGGEETQYF.

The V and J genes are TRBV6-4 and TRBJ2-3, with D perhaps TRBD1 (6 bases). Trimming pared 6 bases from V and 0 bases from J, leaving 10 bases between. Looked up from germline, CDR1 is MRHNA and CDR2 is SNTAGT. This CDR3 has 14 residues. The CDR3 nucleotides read TGTGCCAGCAGCGTACAGGGTAGCACAGATACGCAGTATTTT. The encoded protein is CASSVQGSTDTQYF.

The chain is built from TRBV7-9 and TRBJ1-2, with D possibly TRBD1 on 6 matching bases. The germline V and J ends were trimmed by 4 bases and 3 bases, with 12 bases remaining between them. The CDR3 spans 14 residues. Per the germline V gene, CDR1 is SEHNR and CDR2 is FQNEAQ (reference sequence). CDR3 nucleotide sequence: TGTGCCAGCAGCTCATCAGGGACATACTATGGCTACACCTTC. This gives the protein CASSSSGTYYGYTF.

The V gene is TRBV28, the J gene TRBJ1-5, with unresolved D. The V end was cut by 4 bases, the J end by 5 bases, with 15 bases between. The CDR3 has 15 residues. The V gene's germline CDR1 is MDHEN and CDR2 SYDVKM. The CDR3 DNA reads TGTGCCAGCAGTTCCCAGGCGGGGAAGGATCAGCCCCAGCATTTT. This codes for CASSSQAGKDQPQHF.

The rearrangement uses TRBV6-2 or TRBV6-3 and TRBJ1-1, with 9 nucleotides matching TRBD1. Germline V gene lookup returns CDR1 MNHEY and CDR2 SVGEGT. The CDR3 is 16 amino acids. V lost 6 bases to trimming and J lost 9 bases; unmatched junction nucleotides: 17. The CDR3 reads CASSPWTKQGAGKAFF. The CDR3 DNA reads TGTGCCAGCAGCCCCTGGACTAAACAGGGGGCGGGGAAAGCTTTCTTT.

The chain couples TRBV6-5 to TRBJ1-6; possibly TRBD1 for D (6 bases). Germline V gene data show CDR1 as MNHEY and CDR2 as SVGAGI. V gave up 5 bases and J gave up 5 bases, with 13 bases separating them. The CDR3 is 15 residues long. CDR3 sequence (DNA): TGTGCCAGCAGTCGGGGGGCTGTCAATAATTCACCCCTCCACTTT. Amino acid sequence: CASSRGAVNNSPLHF.

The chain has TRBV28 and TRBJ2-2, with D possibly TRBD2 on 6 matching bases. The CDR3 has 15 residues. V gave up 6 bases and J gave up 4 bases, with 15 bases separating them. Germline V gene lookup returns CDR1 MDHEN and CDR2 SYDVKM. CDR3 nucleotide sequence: TGTGCCAGCAGCTCCTCCCTGGGGGGCACCGGGGAGCTGTTTTTT. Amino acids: CASSSSLGGTGELFF. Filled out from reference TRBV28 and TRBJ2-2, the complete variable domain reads DVKVTQSSRYLVKRTGEKVFLECVQDMDHENMFWYRQDPGLGLRLIYFSYDVKMKEKGDIPEGYSVSREKKERFSLILESASTNQTSMYLCASSSSLGGTGELFFGEGSRLTVL.

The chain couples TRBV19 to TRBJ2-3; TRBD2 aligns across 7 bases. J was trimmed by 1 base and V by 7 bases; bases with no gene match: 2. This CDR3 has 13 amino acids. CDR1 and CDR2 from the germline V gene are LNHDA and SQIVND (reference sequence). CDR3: CASTSGRTDTQYF. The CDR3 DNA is TGTGCCAGTACTAGCGGCCGCACAGATACGCAGTATTTT.

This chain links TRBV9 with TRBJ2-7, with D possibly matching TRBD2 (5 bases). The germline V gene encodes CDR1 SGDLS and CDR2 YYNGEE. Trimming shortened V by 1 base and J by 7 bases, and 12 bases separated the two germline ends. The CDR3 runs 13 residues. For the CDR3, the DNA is TGTGCCAGCAGCGTACTCGGGGATGGGGAGCAGTACTTC. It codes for CASSVLGDGEQYF.

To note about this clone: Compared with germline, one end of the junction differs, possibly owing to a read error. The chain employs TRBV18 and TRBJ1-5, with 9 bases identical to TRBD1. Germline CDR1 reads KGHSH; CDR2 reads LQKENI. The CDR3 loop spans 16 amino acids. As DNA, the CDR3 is TGTGCCAGCTCTCGATCCGGGACAGGGAGCAGTCAGCCCCAGCATTTT. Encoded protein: CASSRSGTGSSQPQHF.

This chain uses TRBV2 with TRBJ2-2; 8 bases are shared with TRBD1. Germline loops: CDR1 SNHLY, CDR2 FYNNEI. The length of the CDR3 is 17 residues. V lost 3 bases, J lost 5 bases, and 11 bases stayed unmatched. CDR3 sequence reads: CASSDILSGGRTGELFF. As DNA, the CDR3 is TGTGCCAGCAGTGATATCTTGTCAGGGGGCAGGACCGGGGAGCTGTTTTTT. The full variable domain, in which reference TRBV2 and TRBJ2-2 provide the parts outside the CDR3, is EPEVTQTPSHQVTQMGQEVILRCVPISNHLYFYWYRQILGQKVEFLVSFYNNEISEKSEIFDDQFSVERPDGSNFTLKIRSTKLEDSAMYFCASSDILSGGRTGELFFGEGSRLTVL.

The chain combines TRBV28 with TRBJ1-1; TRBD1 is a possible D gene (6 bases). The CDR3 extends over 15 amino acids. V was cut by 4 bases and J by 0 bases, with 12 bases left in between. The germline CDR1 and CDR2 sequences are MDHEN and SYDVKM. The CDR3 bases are TGTGCCAGCAGTTCCGGACAGTTCATGAACACTGAAGCTTTCTTT. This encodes CASSSGQFMNTEAFF.

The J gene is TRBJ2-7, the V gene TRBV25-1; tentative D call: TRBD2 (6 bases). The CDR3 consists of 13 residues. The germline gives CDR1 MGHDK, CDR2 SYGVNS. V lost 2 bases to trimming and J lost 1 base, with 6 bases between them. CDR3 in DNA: TGTGCCAGCAGTGAACGGGGGTCCTACGAGCAGTACTTC. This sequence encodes CASSERGSYEQYF.

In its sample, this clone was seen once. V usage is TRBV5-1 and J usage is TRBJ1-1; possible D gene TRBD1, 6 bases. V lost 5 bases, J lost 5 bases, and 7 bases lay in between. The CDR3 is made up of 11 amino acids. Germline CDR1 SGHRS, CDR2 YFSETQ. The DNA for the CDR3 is TGCGCCAGCAGGGGGGCAACTGAAGCTTTCTTT. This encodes CASRGATEAFF. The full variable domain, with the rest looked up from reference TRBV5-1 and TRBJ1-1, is KAGVTQTPRYLIKTRGQQVTLSCSPISGHRSVSWYQQTPGQGLQFLFEYFSETQRNKGNFPGRFSGRQFSNSRSEMNVSTLELGDSALYLCASRGATEAFFGQGTRLTVV.

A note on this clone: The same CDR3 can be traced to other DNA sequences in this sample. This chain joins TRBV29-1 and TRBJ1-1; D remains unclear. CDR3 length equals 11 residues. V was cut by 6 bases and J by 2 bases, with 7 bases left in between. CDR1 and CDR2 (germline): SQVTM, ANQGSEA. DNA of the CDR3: TGCAGCGTGCGCCTTAACACTGAAGCTTTCTTT. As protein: CSVRLNTEAFF.

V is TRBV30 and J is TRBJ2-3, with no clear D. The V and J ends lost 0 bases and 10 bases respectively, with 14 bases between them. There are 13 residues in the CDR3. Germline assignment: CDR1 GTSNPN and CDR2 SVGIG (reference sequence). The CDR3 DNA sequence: TGTGCCTGGAGTGTAAAGTTTCTAACCCCGCAGTATTTT. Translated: CAWSVKFLTPQYF.